This is a list of T cell receptor beta chains from one sample in a study of blood T cell repertoires in COVID-19. Data came from immunoSEQ multiplex PCR; TCRdb stores just in-frame clones and leaves some out. The data contain fewer than 350,000 clones, more than 70% of them seen just once; the ten biggest clones take up 1%. The sequenced sample consisted of PBMCs or T cells enriched from blood (not recorded which). The receptors here all came from a woman aged 25 to 39 who had been exposed to COVID-19. CDR3s leave out the opening cysteine and the closing phenylalanine or tryptophan. Fields, in order: V gene, J gene, CDR3 protein.

TRBV9,TRBJ2-7,ASSVDSGRVGEQY
TRBV19,TRBJ2-3,ASSERERLTDTQY
TRBV14,TRBJ2-7,ASSQERLAGSRY
TRBV29-1,TRBJ1-4,SAGTGAEKLF
TRBV29-1,TRBJ2-7,SVQGGTVSYEQY
TRBV2,TRBJ1-3,ASRRAETSTGNTIY
TRBV30,TRBJ2-3,AWTNAAGDTQY
TRBV5-1,TRBJ2-7,ASSEVSYEQY
TRBV6-2/TRBV6-3,TRBJ1-1,ASSHPGGLVAF
TRBV27,TRBJ2-7,ASSLDRGYEQY
TRBV11-2,TRBJ2-7,ASGPGLAAYEQY
TRBV5-1,TRBJ2-7,ASSFFPGDVNEQY
TRBV6-2/TRBV6-3,TRBJ2-3,ASSRGTGWASSTDTQY
TRBV6-5,TRBJ1-2,ASSSISRGDDGYT
TRBV4-2,TRBJ2-1,ASSPRLGSYNEQF
TRBV7-6,TRBJ1-4,ASSWRGANEKLF
TRBV10-3,TRBJ1-1,AISERNDRTPEAF
TRBV11-2,TRBJ2-7,ASSPPGGGGEQY
TRBV11-2,TRBJ1-5,ASSLQGDQPQH
TRBV7-9,TRBJ2-5,AIEGADRLQETQY
TRBV29-1,TRBJ2-1,SVSWRETNNEQF
TRBV6-1,TRBJ1-5,ASSLSNQPQH
TRBV15,TRBJ2-3,ATRSGTGRETDTQY